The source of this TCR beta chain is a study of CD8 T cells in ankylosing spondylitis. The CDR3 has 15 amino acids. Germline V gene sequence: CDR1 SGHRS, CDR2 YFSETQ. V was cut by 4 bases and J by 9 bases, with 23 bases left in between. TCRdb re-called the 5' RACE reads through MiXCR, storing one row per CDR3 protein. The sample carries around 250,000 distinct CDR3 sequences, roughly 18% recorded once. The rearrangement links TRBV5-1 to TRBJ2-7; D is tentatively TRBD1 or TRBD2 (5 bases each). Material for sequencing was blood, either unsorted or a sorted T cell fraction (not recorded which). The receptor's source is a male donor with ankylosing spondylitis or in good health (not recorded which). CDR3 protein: CASSLTGTDTEVQYF. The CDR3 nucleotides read TGCGCCAGCAGCCTCACCGGGACCGACACTGAGGTGCAGTACTTC.